The T cell receptor beta chain under discussion was sequenced for a study of T cells in localized non-small cell lung cancer. In germline, CDR1 is SGHNT, CDR2 YYREEE (reference sequence). CDR3 size: 14 residues. Trimming cost V 4 bases and J 2 bases, with 13 bases left between them. Generated by immunoSEQ multiplex PCR, the TCRdb table keeps only in-frame clones and is missing some. This table holds 30,000 to 35,000 clones, around nine tenths found once. The study, taken as a whole, reports: Uninvolved adjacent lung showed the highest T cell clonality, exceeding tumor.

This clone was observed a few times. Its antigen is unidentified. The receptor's source is a woman aged 35 to 70 with stage I lung adenocarcinoma. The source material was peripheral blood, sampled before any cancer treatment. The rearrangement joins TRBV5-4 to TRBJ2-7; D possibly matches TRBD1 or TRBD2 (6 bases each). The chain's CDR3 is CASSKGRGAYEQYF. DNA of the CDR3: TGTGCCAGCAGCAAGGGTAGGGGGGCCTACGAGCAGTACTTC.